A selection of T cell receptor beta chains follows, all from one sample in a study of blood T cell repertoires in COVID-19. Sequencing was performed with immunoSEQ multiplex PCR; in TCRdb, only in-frame clones are kept and a portion is missing. Of roughly 300,000 clones listed, 70% to 90% are singletons. Sequencing was carried out using peripheral blood. The receptors were sampled from a human donor in a cohort sampled during active COVID-19. The CDR3 runs from the conserved cysteine through the conserved F or W. D genes are given only for firm matches. Clone size is not always given. Where it is, it says once, few, many or a class for expanded clones.

>-|TRBJ1-2|TRBV3-1/TRBV3-2|-
CASSFGRAGGYTF
TGTGCCAGCTCGTTCGGCAGGGCTGGAGGCTACACCTTC
>-|TRBJ1-2|TRBV4-1|TRBD1
CASSRAEDRGLSYGYTF
TGCGCCAGCAGCCGAGCTGAGGACAGGGGACTTTCCTATGGCTACACCTTC
>-|TRBJ1-5|TRBV6-1|-
CASSDPTVLIPYSNQPQHF
TGTGCCAGCAGTGACCCAACGGTCCTTATTCCCTATAGCAATCAGCCCCAGCATTTT
>-|TRBJ2-7|TRBV6-1|-
CASSERGQRLDEQYF
TGTGCCAGCAGTGAACGCGGACAGCGGTTGGACGAGCAGTACTTC
>-|TRBJ1-1|TRBV13|-
CASSLSMSMGPEAFF
TGTGCCAGCAGCTTATCCATGTCGATGGGGCCCGAAGCTTTCTTT
>-|TRBJ1-1|TRBV5-8|TRBD1
CASSPDRGAFF
TGTGCCAGCAGCCCTGACAGGGGAGCTTTCTTT
>-|TRBJ1-5|TRBV12-3/TRBV12-4|-
CASRLGGDAQHF
TGTGCCAGCAGATTGGGGGGGGATGCCCAGCATTTT
>-|TRBJ2-5|TRBV6-4|TRBD2
CASSEGTSGGQETQYF
TGTGCCAGCAGTGAAGGGACTAGCGGGGGGCAAGAGACCCAGTACTTC
>-|TRBJ1-1|TRBV11-2|-
CASSLSYRANTEAFF
TGTGCCAGCAGCCTTAGTTACAGGGCTAACACTGAAGCTTTCTTT
>-|TRBJ1-1|TRBV30|-
CAWRGDYVNTEAFF
TGTGCCTGGCGGGGGGACTATGTCAACACTGAAGCTTTCTTT
>-|TRBJ1-3|TRBV5-1|TRBD1
CASSFGQALSGNTIYF
TGCGCCAGCAGCTTTGGACAGGCTCTCTCTGGAAACACCATATATTTT
>-|TRBJ2-7|TRBV23-1|TRBD1
CASRTGGAYEQYF
TGCGCCAGCAGGACAGGGGGGGCTTACGAGCAGTACTTC
>-|TRBJ2-7|TRBV5-1|TRBD1
CASSFTGAVYEQYF
TGCGCCAGCAGCTTTACAGGGGCGGTGTACGAGCAGTACTTC
>-|TRBJ2-3|TRBV29-1|-
CSVEGDTQYF
TGCAGCGTGGAGGGAGATACGCAGTATTTT
>-|TRBJ1-4|TRBV7-9|TRBD1
CASSLADREGEKLFF
TGTGCCAGCAGCTTAGCGGACAGGGAAGGCGAAAAACTGTTTTTT
>-|TRBJ2-7|TRBV15|-
CATSRDTRLGLYEQYF
TGTGCCACCAGCAGAGATACGCGGCTAGGTTTGTACGAGCAGTACTTC
>-|TRBJ1-6|TRBV5-6|-
CASSPDTRANNSPLHF
TGTGCCAGCAGCCCCGACACGAGGGCCAATAATTCACCCCTCCACTTT
>-|TRBJ1-5|TRBV7-9|-
CASSPRGGLNQPQHF
TGTGCCAGCAGCCCGCGGGGAGGACTCAATCAGCCCCAGCATTTT
>-|TRBJ1-1|TRBV12-3/TRBV12-4|-
CASTGGRTEAFF
TGTGCCAGCACCGGGGGACGCACTGAAGCTTTCTTT
>-|TRBJ1-5|TRBV15|TRBD1
CATSGQGNRPNQPQHF
TGTGCCACCAGCGGACAGGGGAACCGGCCCAATCAGCCCCAGCATTTT
>once|TRBJ2-1|TRBV24-1|TRBD2
CATSDPAGVADNEQFF
TGTGCCACCAGTGATCCCGCGGGGGTAGCAGACAATGAGCAGTTCTTC
>-|TRBJ2-1|TRBV18|TRBD2
CASSSSGGASGNEQFF
TGTGCCAGCTCATCCAGCGGGGGGGCGAGCGGGAATGAGCAGTTCTTC
>-|TRBJ2-1|TRBV30|TRBD2
CAWNGGKRLYNEQFF
TGTGCCTGGAACGGGGGGAAAAGACTCTACAATGAGCAGTTCTTC
>-|TRBJ1-2|TRBV27|-
CASSPDSYNYGYTF
TGTGCCAGCAGTCCGGACAGTTATAACTATGGCTACACCTTC
>-|TRBJ2-7|TRBV27|-
CASRHKRGGSYEQYF
TGTGCCAGCAGACATAAAAGGGGCGGCTCCTACGAGCAGTACTTC
>-|TRBJ1-2|TRBV6-5|-
CASSPGERGYTF
TGTGCCAGCAGTCCAGGGGAACGGGGCTACACCTTC
>-|TRBJ1-2|TRBV6-5|TRBD1
CASSQRGPRGYTF
TGTGCCAGCAGTCAAAGGGGGCCGCGGGGCTACACCTTC
>-|TRBJ2-1|TRBV7-9|-
CASRGATKLRSSYNEQFF
TGTGCCAGCAGGGGGGCTACTAAGCTCAGGAGCTCCTACAATGAGCAGTTCTTC
>-|TRBJ2-4|TRBV7-2|-
CASSSRASIQYF
TGTGCCAGCAGCTCACGTGCCAGCATTCAGTACTTC
>once|TRBJ2-5|TRBV4-1|-
CASSQARGSGSVETQYF
TGCGCCAGCAGCCAAGCCCGGGGGTCGGGCAGTGTAGAGACCCAGTACTTC
>-|TRBJ2-1|TRBV5-6|-
CASSLVVRVAGNEQFF
TGTGCCAGCAGCTTGGTCGTCAGGGTGGCCGGAAATGAGCAGTTCTTC
>-|TRBJ2-7|TRBV27|TRBD2
CASSLLGLASSSYEQYF
TGTGCCAGCAGTCTCTTGGGACTAGCGTCAAGCTCCTACGAGCAGTACTTC
>-|TRBJ1-3|TRBV5-1|TRBD1
CASSLGTGTVGNTIYF
TGCGCCAGCAGCTTGGGGACCGGGACAGTTGGAAACACCATATATTTT
>-|TRBJ1-1|TRBV15|TRBD1
CATSRDPDRAVAEAFF
TGTGCCACCAGCAGAGATCCCGACAGGGCCGTCGCTGAAGCTTTCTTT
>few|TRBJ1-2|TRBV2|TRBD1
CASSRDRGPVYGYTF
TGTGCCAGCAGCAGGGACAGGGGGCCTGTATATGGCTACACCTTC
>-|TRBJ2-2|TRBV6-5|-
CATLEQVNTGELFF
TGTGCCACCCTGGAACAGGTGAACACCGGGGAGCTGTTTTTT
>-|TRBJ2-3|TRBV6-5|TRBD1
CASSYSHRGADTQYF
TGTGCCAGCAGTTACTCGCACAGGGGAGCAGATACGCAGTATTTT
>-|TRBJ2-3|TRBV5-1|TRBD1
CASSLEVSGTGTDTQYF
TGCGCCAGCAGCTTGGAGGTCTCCGGGACAGGGACGGATACGCAGTATTTT
>-|TRBJ1-1|TRBV11-2|-
CASTGGGLNTEAFF
TGTGCCAGCACCGGGGGGGGACTCAACACTGAAGCTTTCTTT
>few|TRBJ1-6|TRBV9|-
CASSVAHSLNSPLHF
TGTGCCAGCAGCGTAGCTCACAGCTTAAATTCACCCCTCCACTTT
>once|TRBJ2-6|TRBV5-6|TRBD1
CASSFRGLGANVLTF
TGTGCCAGCAGCTTCAGGGGGCTTGGGGCCAACGTCCTGACTTTC
>-|TRBJ2-1|TRBV9|TRBD2
CASSGLAGLNEQFF
TGTGCCAGCAGCGGACTAGCGGGGCTCAATGAGCAGTTCTTC
>-|TRBJ2-3|TRBV5-1|TRBD2
CASSLELAGGSTDTQYF
TGCGCCAGCAGCTTGGAACTAGCGGGGGGTAGCACAGATACGCAGTATTTT
>-|TRBJ2-2|TRBV3-1/TRBV3-2|TRBD1
CASRRTGRVPGELFF
TGTGCCAGCAGGCGGACAGGGCGTGTCCCCGGGGAGCTGTTTTTT
>-|TRBJ2-7|TRBV21-1|-
CASSPRGWEQYF
TGTGCCAGCAGCCCGCGAGGGTGGGAGCAGTACTTC
>-|TRBJ2-3|TRBV2|-
CASFTGYPSTDTQYF
TGTGCCAGTTTTACAGGGTACCCTAGCACAGATACGCAGTATTTT
>-|TRBJ2-7|TRBV29-1|-
CSVEDVRADGQYF
TGCAGCGTTGAAGATGTCAGGGCCGACGGGCAGTACTTC
>-|TRBJ1-5|TRBV24-1|TRBD1
CATSDPRTGDQPQHF
TGTGCCACCAGTGACCCCCGGACAGGGGATCAGCCCCAGCATTTT
>once|TRBJ2-7|TRBV30|TRBD1
CAWGPGQGLYEQYF
TGTGCCTGGGGACCGGGACAGGGACTTTACGAGCAGTACTTC
>-|TRBJ1-1|TRBV21-1|-
CARWGSTEAFF
TGTGCCCGGTGGGGCAGCACTGAAGCTTTCTTT
>-|TRBJ1-2|TRBV14|-
CASSQDLGYTF
TGTGCCAGCAGCCAAGATCTAGGCTACACCTTC
>-|TRBJ2-5|TRBV11-3|-
CASSLGAYQETQYF
TGTGCCAGCAGCTTAGGGGCGTACCAAGAGACCCAGTACTTC
>-|TRBJ1-4|TRBV30|-
CAWSGGANEKLFF
TGTGCCTGGAGTGGGGGAGCTAATGAAAAACTGTTTTTT
>-|TRBJ2-1|TRBV30|TRBD2
CAWRGLAGGNEQFF
TGTGCCTGGAGAGGCCTAGCGGGGGGCAATGAGCAGTTCTTC
>-|TRBJ1-1|TRBV6-5|-
CASSYDEGTEAFF
TGTGCCAGCAGTTATGACGAGGGAACTGAAGCTTTCTTT